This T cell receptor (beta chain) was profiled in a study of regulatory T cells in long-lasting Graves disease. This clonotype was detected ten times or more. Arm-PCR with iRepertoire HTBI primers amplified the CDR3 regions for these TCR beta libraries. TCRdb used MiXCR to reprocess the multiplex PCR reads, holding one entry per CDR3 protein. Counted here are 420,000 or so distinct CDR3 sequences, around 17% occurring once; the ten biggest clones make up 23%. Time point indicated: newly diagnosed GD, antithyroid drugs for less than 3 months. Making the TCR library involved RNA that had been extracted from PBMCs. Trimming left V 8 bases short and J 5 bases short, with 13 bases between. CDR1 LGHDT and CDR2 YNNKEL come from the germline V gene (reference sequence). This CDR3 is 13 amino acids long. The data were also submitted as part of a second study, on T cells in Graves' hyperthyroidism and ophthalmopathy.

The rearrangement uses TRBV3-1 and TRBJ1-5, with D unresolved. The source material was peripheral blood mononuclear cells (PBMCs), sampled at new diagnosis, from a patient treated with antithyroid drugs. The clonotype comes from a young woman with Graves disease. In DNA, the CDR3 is TGTGCCAGCTCGGTCGGTGCCTATCAGCCCCAGCATTTT. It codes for CASSVGAYQPQHF.